The T cell receptor (beta chain) under discussion was sequenced for a study of T cell responses to AZD1222 COVID-19 vaccine. Overall study findings and caveats: Possibly, clonal diversity was underestimated; donors were largely white British and included more females. Spike-specific TCR depth and breadth grew after two AZD1222 doses.

Using immunoSEQ multiplex PCR, the repertoire was profiled, and TCRdb retains in-frame clones only, with some absent. Of 110,000 to 150,000 clones in the sample, just over 90% were seen once. About this clone: Antigen specificity is unknown.

Unmatched junction bases numbered 10, after V lost 6 bases and J lost 1 base. Germline CDR1 reads LGHNA; CDR2 reads YSLEER. The CDR3 loop spans 16 amino acids. The chain uses TRBV4-3 and TRBJ1-1; 8 positions agree with TRBD1. The sequence derives from an adult in good health. This specimen consisted of peripheral blood, obtained on day 0 of AZD1222 vaccination. The CDR3 DNA follows: TGCGCCAGCAGGTTACAGGGGGTAGGATGGAACACTGAAGCTTTCTTT. This codes for CASRLQGVGWNTEAFF.